Presented here are 24 T cell receptor beta chains from one specimen sequenced in a study of glioma-infiltrating T cells after dendritic cell vaccination. The time point was: after dendritic cell vaccination, including at tumor progression/relapse. TCRdb's table, derived via immunoSEQ multiplex PCR, lists solely in-frame clones and lacks some. The sample has tens of thousands of clones; 85% are singletons. The input for sequencing was blood, taken after dendritic cell vaccination. These receptors were taken from a human donor with glioblastoma.

The chain links TRBV7-3 to TRBJ2-5; 7 nucleotides align to TRBD1. The CDR3 has 15 residues. Trimming at V came to 2 bases and at J to 1 base, leaving 4 bases not matched to a gene. CDR1 is SGHTA and CDR2 is FQGTGA in the germline V gene. CDR3: CASSLYRGPQETQYF. The CDR3 DNA reads TGTGCCAGCAGCTTATACAGGGGTCCCCAAGAGACCCAGTACTTC. Drawing the rest from reference TRBV7-3 and TRBJ2-5, the complete variable domain is GAGVSQTPSNKVTEKGKYVELRCDPISGHTALYWYRQSLGQGPEFLIYFQGTGAADDSGLPNDRFFAVRPEGSVSTLKIQRTERGDSAVYLCASSLYRGPQETQYFGPGTRLLVL.

This chain uses TRBV20-1 with TRBJ2-5; TRBD2 might be the D (5 bases). From germline, CDR1 is DFQATT and CDR2 SNEGSKA (reference sequence). This CDR3 comprises 11 residues. The CDR3 protein is CSPLVQETQYF. The CDR3 DNA reads TGCAGCCCACTAGTCCAAGAGACCCAGTACTTC.

This clone was counted once. The V and J genes are TRBV13 and TRBJ1-1, with 8 positions matching TRBD1. CDR1 PRHDT and CDR2 FYEKMQ come from the germline V gene (reference sequence). V lost 5 bases, J lost 8 bases, and 10 bases stayed unmatched. The CDR3 extends over 14 amino acids. The CDR3, as DNA: TGTGCCAGCAGCACGGACAGGGCACAGGGGGAAGCTTTCTTT. Protein product: CASSTDRAQGEAFF.

J is TRBJ1-1 and V is TRBV5-6, with TRBD1 matching over 7 bases. This CDR3 region has 17 residues. Germline V gene sequence: CDR1 SGHDT, CDR2 YYEEEE. Trimming cost V 1 base and J 2 bases; bases outside gene matches: 11. The CDR3 region has the DNA TGTGCCAGCAGCTTGCTACAGGGGACGCCACAAAACACTGAAGCTTTCTTT. This encodes CASSLLQGTPQNTEAFF.

The J gene is TRBJ2-3, the V gene TRBV19; a weak D match, TRBD1 (5 bases). The CDR3 covers 15 residues. Trimming pared 3 bases from V and 0 bases from J, leaving 10 bases between. Germline CDR1 and CDR2: LNHDA and SQIVND (reference sequence). CDR3 protein: CASSMWQGSTDTQYF. The CDR3 DNA sequence: TGTGCCAGTAGTATGTGGCAGGGCAGCACAGATACGCAGTATTTT.

The V call is TRBV5-1, the J call TRBJ2-1; 12 nucleotides agree with TRBD2. This CDR3 contains 17 residues. Per germline, CDR1 SGHRS and CDR2 YFSETQ. The trim removed 0 bases at V and 6 bases at J, leaving 7 bases unmatched. The CDR3, as DNA: TGCGCCAGCAGCTTGGGACTAGCGGGAGTCGGTTTCAATGAGCAGTTCTTC. Translating it yields CASSLGLAGVGFNEQFF.

In its sample, this clone was seen once. This rearrangement joins TRBV7-9 to TRBJ1-4, with 7 bases fitting TRBD1. CDR1 is SEHNR, CDR2 FQNEAQ, per germline (reference sequence). Losses at the gene ends were 6 bases for V and 9 bases for J; bases not matched to a gene: 10. The CDR3 is 14 amino acids. The CDR3 sequence is CASSFDRVGKKLFF. CDR3 in DNA: TGTGCCAGCAGTTTCGACAGGGTCGGCAAAAAACTGTTTTTT.

The chain uses TRBV7-2 and TRBJ1-2; weak D call: TRBD1 (6 bases). The V end lost 1 base, the J end lost 0 bases, and 15 bases lay between the germline ends. This CDR3 has 17 residues. Germline CDR1 is SGHTA and CDR2 is FQGNSA. CDR3 protein: CASSLGQGRGANYGYTF. The CDR3 coding sequence is TGTGCCAGCAGCTTAGGGCAGGGGCGCGGAGCTAACTATGGCTACACCTTC.

This chain links TRBV18 with TRBJ2-7, with 7 bases lining up with TRBD2. Trimming at V came to 0 bases and at J to 3 bases, leaving 11 bases not matched to a gene. CDR3 size: 17 residues. The germline gives CDR1 KGHSH, CDR2 LQKENI. This chain's CDR3 is CASSPPLGEGPHYEQYF. The CDR3 DNA reads TGTGCCAGCTCACCACCGTTGGGGGAGGGCCCACACTACGAGCAGTACTTC.

This sequence joins TRBV7-8 and TRBJ2-3; 7 bases map to TRBD2. The J segment lost 1 base and the V segment lost 5 bases, leaving 9 bases of the junction unmatched. This CDR3 has 16 amino acids. Germline CDR1 and CDR2: SGHVS and FQNEAQ. The CDR3 protein is CASSGGGLGGTDTQYF. The CDR3 coding sequence is TGTGCCAGCAGCGGGGGGGGACTGGGAGGCACAGATACGCAGTATTTT.

The CDR3 protein is CASSLTSRAGEKLFF. CDR3 DNA sequence: TGTGCCAGCAGCTTAACTAGCAGGGCTGGCGAAAAACTGTTTTTT. This sequence joins TRBV7-2 and TRBJ1-4, with a tentative D call TRBD1 (5 bases). CDR3 length: 15 residues. The germline gives CDR1 SGHTA, CDR2 FQGNSA. V was clipped by 2 bases and J by 8 bases, with 15 bases between them. The full variable domain, with the rest looked up from reference TRBV7-2 and TRBJ1-4, is GAGVSQSPSNKVTEKGKDVELRCDPISGHTALYWYRQSLGQGLEFLIYFQGNSAPDKSGLPSDRFSAERTGGSVSTLTIQRTQQEDSAVYLCASSLTSRAGEKLFFGSGTQLSVL.

V gene TRBV25-1 combines with J gene TRBJ2-3, with D possibly being TRBD2 (6 bases). The V end was cut by 3 bases, the J end by 0 bases, with 10 bases between. The CDR3 length is 15 residues. Germline V gene lookup returns CDR1 MGHDK and CDR2 SYGVNS. This CDR3 reads CASSDKRGSTDTQYF. The CDR3 DNA reads TGTGCCAGCAGTGACAAACGGGGGAGCACAGATACGCAGTATTTT.

The gene calls are TRBV19 and TRBJ2-7; 15 nucleotides agree with TRBD2. The CDR3 has 16 residues. Germline-derived CDR1 and CDR2 are LNHDA and SQIVND (reference sequence). V lost 4 bases, J lost 6 bases, and 7 bases stayed unmatched. CDR3 in DNA: TGTGCCAGTAGTAAAGGGACTAGCGGGAGGCAAACCGAGCAGTACTTC. Translation: CASSKGTSGRQTEQYF.

This chain joins TRBV9 and TRBJ2-1, with 15 bases fitting TRBD2. Per the germline V gene, CDR1 is SGDLS and CDR2 is YYNGEE. CDR3 length: 20 amino acids. V shed 0 bases and J 1 base; nucleotides not matched to a gene: 8. CDR3 sequence: CASSVDPGTSGRRSYNEQFF. CDR3 DNA: TGTGCCAGCAGCGTAGACCCCGGGACTAGCGGGAGGAGGTCCTACAATGAGCAGTTCTTC.

This clone was found a few times. This rearrangement joins TRBV15 to TRBJ1-2; 7 bases fit TRBD1. Losses at the gene ends were 4 bases for V and 4 bases for J; bases not matched to a gene: 9. This CDR3 contains 15 residues. Germline loops: CDR1 LNHNV, CDR2 YYDKDF (reference sequence). CDR3 coding DNA: TGTGCCACCAGCATAGAGTTCGGGGACAGCTATGGCTACACCTTC. It yields the protein CATSIEFGDSYGYTF.

CDR3 sequence (DNA): TGTGCCACAGACAGGGGTCTCGGTACCTACGAGCAGTACTTC. Translation gives CATDRGLGTYEQYF. The chain links TRBV6-4 to TRBJ2-7, with 8 bases lining up with TRBD1. V shed 10 bases, J shed 2 bases, and the junction held 10 bases outside the gene matches. CDR3 size: 14 residues. Germline V gives CDR1 MRHNA, CDR2 SNTAGT.

The chain is built from TRBV5-8 and TRBJ2-3; 15 nucleotides align to TRBD2. V was pared by 3 bases and J by 0 bases, with 5 bases of the junction left unmatched. Germline loops: CDR1 SGHTS, CDR2 YDEGEE. This CDR3 has 18 amino acids. The CDR3 reads CASSSGLAGGLSTDTQYF. The CDR3 nucleotides are TGTGCCAGCAGCTCGGGACTAGCGGGGGGCCTAAGCACAGATACGCAGTATTTT.

The CDR3 sequence: CASSPGTGYQPQHF. The CDR3 DNA is TGCGCCAGCAGCCCAGGGACAGGATATCAGCCCCAGCATTTT. The chain is built from TRBV5-1 and TRBJ1-5; TRBD1 aligns across 8 bases. CDR3 length: 14 residues. Germline CDR1 SGHRS, CDR2 YFSETQ. The trim removed 4 bases at V and 5 bases at J, leaving 5 bases unmatched.

The chain recombines TRBV7-2 with TRBJ1-1; 9 bases map to TRBD1. Unmatched junction bases numbered 10, after V lost 5 bases and J lost 3 bases. The CDR3 length is 16 residues. The germline CDR1 and CDR2 sequences are SGHTA and FQGNSA. DNA for the CDR3: TGTGCCAGCAGCCCCCGTCGGACAGGGGCGGACACTGAAGCTTTCTTT. Protein product: CASSPRRTGADTEAFF.

The rearrangement links TRBV13 to TRBJ2-5; 12 bases align to TRBD2. The CDR3 has 17 amino acids. Germline assignment: CDR1 PRHDT and CDR2 FYEKMQ (reference sequence). V gave up 5 bases and J gave up 1 base; unmatched junction bases: 8. The CDR3 DNA reads TGTGCCAGCAGCCTTGGGACTAGCGGGCGGAGCCAAGAGACCCAGTACTTC. Amino acid sequence: CASSLGTSGRSQETQYF.

The rearrangement links TRBV7-9 to TRBJ2-5; 16 bases match TRBD2. This CDR3 spans 18 amino acids. Trimming cost V 1 base and J 2 bases; bases outside gene matches: 4. CDR1 and CDR2 (germline): SEHNR, FQNEAQ (reference sequence). The CDR3 here is CASSLDMGLAGGQETQYF. The DNA of the CDR3 is TGTGCCAGCAGCTTAGATATGGGACTAGCGGGAGGGCAAGAGACCCAGTACTTC.

The chain combines TRBV19 with TRBJ2-7; 11 bases line up with TRBD1. The CDR3 length is 14 residues. Germline CDR1 LNHDA, CDR2 SQIVND (reference sequence). The V gene end was trimmed by 5 bases and the J gene end by 3 bases; junction bases not matched to a gene: 3. The CDR3 loop reads CASSAGTGGYEQYF. As DNA, the CDR3 is TGTGCCAGTAGTGCCGGGACAGGGGGCTACGAGCAGTACTTC.

V and J are TRBV4-1 and TRBJ1-4; D unresolved. The V end was cut by 1 base, the J end by 9 bases, with 21 bases between. Germline CDR1 and CDR2: MGHRA and YSYEKL. The CDR3 covers 17 residues. The CDR3 is CASSQGDGSGSNQKLFF. CDR3 nucleotides: TGCGCCAGCAGCCAAGGCGATGGAAGTGGGAGTAACCAAAAACTGTTTTTT.

The CDR3 here is CASKRGFTDTQYF. In DNA form, the CDR3 reads TGTGCCAGCAAAAGGGGGTTCACAGATACGCAGTATTTT. This sequence joins TRBV2 and TRBJ2-3; D is possibly TRBD1 (6 bases). The CDR3 extends over 13 amino acids. V was trimmed by 7 bases and J by 2 bases, leaving 10 bases between them. Germline V gives CDR1 SNHLY, CDR2 FYNNEI. The full variable domain, its missing parts supplied by reference TRBV2 and TRBJ2-3, is EPEVTQTPSHQVTQMGQEVILRCVPISNHLYFYWYRQILGQKVEFLVSFYNNEISEKSEIFDDQFSVERPDGSNFTLKIRSTKLEDSAMYFCASKRGFTDTQYFGPGTRLTVL.